Presented here are 10 T cell receptor beta chains from one specimen sequenced in a study of sequential checkpoint blockade in melanoma. The treatment is: randomized to nivolumab then ipilimumab (arm A) or the reverse (arm B). Assay used: immunoSEQ multiplex PCR; TCRdb lists only in-frame clones, some missing. The data hold fewer than 40,000 clones, with roughly 88% observed a single time. The sample here was CD8+ T cells sorted from blood (inferred from file names), taken from a patient given nivolumab and ipilimumab in sequence. The receptor set was obtained from a human donor with melanoma.

This chain joins TRBV2 and TRBJ2-7; D is unclear. The CDR3 length is 12 residues. Trimming removed 6 bases from V and 3 bases from J, with 9 bases in between. Per germline, CDR1 SNHLY and CDR2 FYNNEI. As DNA, the CDR3 is TGTGCCAGCAGGGCAGAGTACTACGAGCAGTACGTC. This gives the protein CASRAEYYEQYV.

This clone has only one observation. The CDR3 is CASSLAWTATGELFF. The CDR3 DNA follows: TGTGCCAGCAGCTTGGCATGGACAGCCACCGGGGAGCTGTTTTTT. This chain uses TRBV5-8 with TRBJ2-2; D is perhaps TRBD1 (6 bases). This CDR3 has 15 residues. CDR1 is SGHTS, CDR2 YDEGEE, per germline. V shed 0 bases and J shed 4 bases, with 10 bases lying between them.

The chain is built from TRBV5-1 and TRBJ2-4, with no clear D. The CDR3 is made up of 15 amino acids. Germline V gene lookup returns CDR1 SGHRS and CDR2 YFSETQ. V lost 0 bases, J lost 8 bases, and 15 bases lay in between. DNA for the CDR3: TGCGCCAGCAGCTTGGAAACCCAGTGGAGAGACATTCAGTACTTC. Protein: CASSLETQWRDIQYF.

This clone was seen once. The chain has TRBV29-1 and TRBJ1-2; TRBD1 matches at 10 bases. Germline assignment: CDR1 SQVTM and CDR2 ANQGSEA. V shed 4 bases and J 8 bases; nucleotides not matched to a gene: 7. The CDR3 spans 13 residues. CDR3 sequence: CSVVPGTGDGYTF. As DNA, the CDR3 is TGCAGCGTTGTTCCCGGGACAGGGGACGGCTACACCTTC.

V usage is TRBV28 and J usage is TRBJ2-7; 10 bases align to TRBD1. The germline gives CDR1 MDHEN, CDR2 SYDVKM. V lost 6 bases and J lost 1; bases outside the gene matches: 6. CDR3 size: 15 residues. The CDR3 DNA is TGTGCCAGCAGGATCCGGGACAGGGGATCCTACGAGCAGTACTTC. Its translation is CASRIRDRGSYEQYF. Filled out from reference TRBV28 and TRBJ2-7, the complete variable domain reads DVKVTQSSRYLVKRTGEKVFLECVQDMDHENMFWYRQDPGLGLRLIYFSYDVKMKEKGDIPEGYSVSREKKERFSLILESASTNQTSMYLCASRIRDRGSYEQYFGPGTRLTVT.

The V gene is TRBV27, the J gene TRBJ2-2, with 11 bases lining up with TRBD1. This CDR3 has 17 amino acids. With 4 bases clipped from V and 7 bases from J, the junction kept 11 bases outside the gene matches. Germline V gene lookup returns CDR1 MNHEY and CDR2 SMNVEV (reference sequence). CDR3 loop: CASSSFRTGGKIGELFF. DNA for the CDR3: TGTGCCAGCAGTTCCTTTAGGACAGGGGGCAAAATCGGGGAGCTGTTTTTT.

This chain connects TRBV12-5 to TRBJ2-7; D is possibly TRBD1 (5 bases). V gave up 6 bases and J gave up 5 bases, with 11 bases separating them. Germline V gives CDR1 LGHNT, CDR2 FRNRAP. The CDR3 loop spans 12 amino acids. CDR3 region: CASGRSRDEQYF. CDR3 nucleotides: TGTGCTAGTGGCCGTAGCAGGGACGAGCAGTACTTC.

CDR3 sequence reads: CASSPREESYNEQFF. CDR3 bases: TGTGCCAGCAGCCCCCGGGAGGAAAGTTACAATGAGCAGTTCTTC. This rearrangement joins TRBV9 to TRBJ2-1, with TRBD2 matching over 7 bases. V dropped 4 bases and J dropped 4; count of bases not matched to a gene: 8. CDR1 and CDR2 (germline): SGDLS, YYNGEE. The CDR3 has 15 residues.

This sequence joins TRBV28 and TRBJ2-5; 14 bases fit TRBD2. V shed 2 bases, J shed 4 bases, and the junction held 3 bases outside the gene matches. The CDR3 loop spans 16 amino acids. Per germline, CDR1 MDHEN and CDR2 SYDVKM. CDR3 sequence reads: CASSLGTSGSVETQYF. DNA for the CDR3: TGTGCCAGCAGTTTAGGGACTAGCGGGAGTGTAGAGACCCAGTACTTC.

The V gene is TRBV4-1, the J gene TRBJ2-2; tentatively, D is TRBD2 (5 bases). Trimming cost V 8 bases and J 5 bases, with 9 bases left between them. This CDR3 contains 12 residues. In germline, CDR1 is MGHRA, CDR2 YSYEKL. The CDR3 loop is CASGSRTGELFF. CDR3 DNA: TGCGCCAGCGGGAGTCGAACCGGGGAGCTGTTTTTT.